A single sample gave rise to the 29 T cell receptor beta chains below, sequenced in a study of T cell responses to AZD1222 COVID-19 vaccine. Produced via immunoSEQ multiplex PCR; TCRdb's table is partial and in-frame only. The sample contains more than 150,000 clones, over 70% of which appear only once. Source: peripheral blood, taken 28 days after the second AZD1222 dose. The receptors derive from an adult who received the AZD1222 COVID-19 vaccine.

The V gene is TRBV6-4, the J gene TRBJ2-2; TRBD1 matches 8 bases. V trimming: 9 bases; J trimming: 5 bases; junction bases outside the gene matches: 5. The V gene's germline CDR1 is MRHNA and CDR2 SNTAGT. The CDR3 is 13 residues long. The CDR3 coding sequence is TGTGCCAGATGGACAGGGATGACCGGGGAGCTGTTTTTT. It specifies CARWTGMTGELFF.

The chain has TRBV19 and TRBJ2-3, with 12 bases lining up with TRBD2. The CDR3 sequence is 17 residues long. Germline V gene data show CDR1 as LNHDA and CDR2 as SQIVND (reference sequence). Trimming at V came to 1 base and at J to 2 bases, leaving 4 bases not matched to a gene. The DNA of the CDR3 is TGTGCCAGTAGTATAGGGGGACTAGCGGGCAACACAGATACGCAGTATTTT. Its protein product is CASSIGGLAGNTDTQYF.

The J gene is TRBJ1-3, the V gene TRBV30; maybe TRBD1 (6 bases). Trimming left V 4 bases short and J 2 bases short, with 9 bases between. CDR3 length: 13 amino acids. The germline V gene has CDR1 GTSNPN and CDR2 SVGIG (reference sequence). Here the CDR3 DNA reads TGTGCCTGGACCAGGGGTACTGGAAACACCATATATTTT. It is translated as CAWTRGTGNTIYF.

This chain joins TRBV5-1 and TRBJ2-2, with D unclear. The V gene lost 6 bases and the J gene lost 0 bases, with 15 bases spanning the gap. Germline V gene data show CDR1 as SGHRS and CDR2 as YFSETQ. The length of the CDR3 is 16 residues. The CDR3 protein is CASNSLGIANTGELFF. The CDR3 region has the DNA TGCGCCAGCAACAGTTTGGGGATAGCGAACACCGGGGAGCTGTTTTTT.

This clone was detected ten times or more. V and J are TRBV27 and TRBJ1-5; D is uncertain. Trimming took 8 bases from V and 4 from J, leaving 24 bases between them. The germline CDR1 and CDR2 sequences are MNHEY and SMNVEV (reference sequence). CDR3 length: 17 residues. This chain's CDR3 is CASRSTLGSETNQPQHF. The CDR3 DNA is TGTGCCAGCCGATCTACCCTCGGTTCAGAAACTAATCAGCCCCAGCATTTT.

The chain is built from TRBV6-2 or TRBV6-3 and TRBJ2-1; 12 bases are shared with TRBD2. The CDR3 has 16 residues. The V and J ends lost 2 bases and 8 bases, in that order; junction bases with no gene match: 7. From germline, CDR1 is MNHEY and CDR2 SVGEGT. The DNA of the CDR3 is TGTGCCAGCAGTTACCGGACTAGCGGGAAGTCAGATGAGCAGTTCTTC. Its protein is CASSYRTSGKSDEQFF.

This clone has just one count. The chain links TRBV5-1 to TRBJ2-5; no firm D call. This CDR3 comprises 13 residues. With 1 base removed from V and 5 bases from J, the gap between germline ends came to 9 bases. Germline CDR1 is SGHRS and CDR2 is YFSETQ. CDR3 in DNA: TGCGCCAGCAGCTTGCAGTTCATGGAGACCCAGTACTTC. Translated, it gives CASSLQFMETQYF.

The chain employs TRBV6-5 and TRBJ1-2, with 8 bases fitting TRBD1. Looked up from germline, CDR1 is MNHEY and CDR2 is SVGAGI. The CDR3 extends over 14 amino acids. The J segment lost 4 bases and the V segment lost 2 bases, leaving 3 bases of the junction unmatched. The CDR3 bases are TGTGCCAGCAGTTACGGACAGGGTTCCTATGGCTACACCTTC. This codes for CASSYGQGSYGYTF.

This clone was picked up one time. This chain links TRBV9 with TRBJ2-5, with 7 bases aligning to TRBD2. This CDR3 spans 15 amino acids. V lost 3 bases, J lost 1 base, and 6 bases stayed unmatched. Germline CDR1 SGDLS, CDR2 YYNGEE. The CDR3 loop is CASSAAGTTQETQYF. The CDR3 nucleotides are TGTGCCAGCAGCGCGGCCGGGACTACCCAAGAGACCCAGTACTTC.

The genes are TRBV3-1 (or the pseudogene TRBV3-2) and TRBJ2-5, with unresolved D. This CDR3 comprises 15 residues. The germline V gene encodes CDR1 LGHDT and CDR2 YNNKEL (reference sequence). The ends were cut back, 4 bases at V and 5 bases at J, with 17 bases in the middle. CDR3 loop: CASSLYTTAGETQYF. The CDR3 DNA reads TGTGCCAGCAGCCTATACACTACCGCCGGGGAGACCCAGTACTTC.

The rearrangement joins TRBV7-2 to TRBJ1-2; 8 bases line up with TRBD1. The germline V gene has CDR1 SGHTA and CDR2 FQGNSA. The CDR3 spans 13 residues. The junction had 8 bases not matched to a gene; V was cut back by 9 bases and J by 5 bases. The CDR3 DNA is TGTGCCAGAGAGGACAGGGAGCGTTATGGCTACACCTTC. Its translation is CAREDRERYGYTF.

V usage is TRBV5-1 and J usage is TRBJ1-2; no definite D call. Germline loops: CDR1 SGHRS, CDR2 YFSETQ. The CDR3 totals 15 residues. The ends were cut back, 1 base at V and 0 bases at J, with 10 bases in the middle. The CDR3 coding sequence is TGCGCCAGCAGCTTGTCGACTCAGGCTAACTATGGCTACACCTTC. Its translation: CASSLSTQANYGYTF.

V usage is TRBV19 and J usage is TRBJ2-2; maybe TRBD1 (5 bases). V lost 5 bases, J lost 2 bases, and 15 bases lay in between. Germline V gene lookup returns CDR1 LNHDA and CDR2 SQIVND (reference sequence). The CDR3 has 16 residues. In DNA form, the CDR3 reads TGTGCCAGTAGTCTTCGACAGACCACCAACACCGGGGAGCTGTTTTTT. Translating gives CASSLRQTTNTGELFF.

The genes are TRBV5-1 and TRBJ2-4; TRBD2 agrees at 16 bases. The length of the CDR3 is 16 residues. Germline V gene lookup returns CDR1 SGHRS and CDR2 YFSETQ. The ends lost 4 bases at V and 7 bases at J; junction bases unmatched: 5. Written as DNA, the CDR3 is TGCGCCAGCAGCCCGGGACTAGCGGGAGGGGAGAACATTCAGTACTTC. The encoded protein is CASSPGLAGGENIQYF.

The chain employs TRBV5-4 and TRBJ1-6; 8 positions match TRBD1. In germline, CDR1 is SGHNT, CDR2 YYREEE (reference sequence). The CDR3 length is 15 residues. J was trimmed by 7 bases and V by 2 bases; bases with no gene match: 5. CDR3 region: CASSFGGQGNSPLHF. Written as DNA, the CDR3 is TGTGCCAGCAGCTTTGGTGGACAGGGAAATTCACCCCTCCACTTT.

This chain connects TRBV2 to TRBJ2-2; no reliable D call. The V gene lost 7 bases and the J gene lost 4 bases, with 10 bases spanning the gap. The CDR3 covers 13 residues. Germline CDR1 SNHLY, CDR2 FYNNEI. This chain's CDR3 is CASKNGFTGELFF. CDR3 bases: TGTGCCAGCAAGAACGGGTTCACCGGGGAGCTGTTTTTT.

The chain links TRBV5-6 to TRBJ1-2; unclear D gene. Per the germline V gene, CDR1 is SGHDT and CDR2 is YYEEEE. This CDR3 contains 12 residues. The ends were cut back, 0 bases at V and 6 bases at J, with 6 bases in the middle. DNA for the CDR3: TGTGCCAGCAGCTTGGCCCGGGATGGCTACACCTTC. Translating gives CASSLARDGYTF.

The chain joins TRBV6-5 to TRBJ2-1; a possible D gene is TRBD2 (5 bases). The CDR3 runs to 12 residues. V was cut by 5 bases and J by 10 bases, with 12 bases left in between. Germline-derived CDR1 and CDR2 are MNHEY and SVGAGI. In nucleotides, the CDR3 is TGTGCCAGCAGTAGGGAGTCAGGCGAGCAGTTCTTC. This gives the protein CASSRESGEQFF.

V is TRBV28 and J is TRBJ2-3; TRBD2 matches 10 bases. The germline V gene encodes CDR1 MDHEN and CDR2 SYDVKM. The CDR3 contains 21 residues. CDR3 DNA sequence: TGTGGCGCTTCGACCTTTCAACGAACGGCTAGCGGGAGTAGGGGCACAGATACGCAGTATTTT. This encodes CGASTFQRTASGSRGTDTQYF. Using reference TRBV28 and TRBJ2-3 for the parts outside the CDR3, the full variable domain is DVKVTQSSRYLVKRTGEKVFLECVQDMDHENMFWYRQDPGLGLRLIYFSYDVKMKEKGDIPEGYSVSREKKERFSLILESASTNQTSMYLCGASTFQRTASGSRGTDTQYFGPGTRLTVL.

This clone has only a few counts. The rearrangement uses TRBV29-1 and TRBJ1-2; a weak D match, TRBD1 (5 bases). Trimming removed 7 bases from V and 5 bases from J, with 14 bases in between. The CDR3 has 12 residues. Per germline, CDR1 SQVTM and CDR2 ANQGSEA. The CDR3 loop reads CSDKGETYGYTF. CDR3 coding DNA: TGCAGCGATAAAGGGGAGACTTATGGCTACACCTTC.

This chain joins TRBV29-1 and TRBJ2-2, with 8 bases aligning to TRBD2. Trimming removed 0 bases from V and 1 base from J; junction bases left unmatched: 1. Germline-derived CDR1 and CDR2 are SQVTM and ANQGSEA. This CDR3 contains 15 residues. DNA for the CDR3: TGCAGCGTTGAAGATCTAGCGGGGAACACCGGGGAGCTGTTTTTT. Protein product: CSVEDLAGNTGELFF.

V is TRBV19 and J is TRBJ1-1; D is possibly TRBD1 (5 bases). Trimming removed 3 bases at V and 7 bases at J, with 12 bases between. CDR1 is LNHDA and CDR2 is SQIVND in the germline V gene (reference sequence). The CDR3 length is 13 residues. This CDR3 is CASSIGWDGEAFF. The CDR3 bases are TGTGCCAGTAGTATCGGGTGGGACGGTGAAGCTTTCTTT.

As regards this clone: The junction does not match germline at one end; this may be a read error. The CDR3 DNA is TGTGCCAGCAGCCTAGCGGGGGTTTACGAGCAGTACTTC. This gives the protein CASSLAGVYEQYF. The chain employs TRBV7-9 and TRBJ2-7; 10 bases align to TRBD2. The CDR3 is made up of 13 amino acids. In germline, CDR1 is SEHNR, CDR2 FQNEAQ (reference sequence).

The genes are TRBV28 and TRBJ1-1; 7 nucleotides line up with TRBD1. Germline V gene lookup returns CDR1 MDHEN and CDR2 SYDVKM. The V gene end was trimmed by 2 bases and the J gene end by 1 base; junction bases not matched to a gene: 7. This CDR3 is 16 amino acids long. CDR3 coding DNA: TGTGCCAGCAGTTTACCCACAGGGGTCGGGAACACTGAAGCTTTCTTT. It translates to CASSLPTGVGNTEAFF.

This chain links TRBV18 with TRBJ2-1, with D possibly matching TRBD1 (5 bases). Germline V CDR1 and CDR2: KGHSH, LQKENI. This CDR3 comprises 13 residues. The ends were cut back, 3 bases at V and 4 bases at J, with 7 bases in the middle. CDR3 sequence reads: CASSPGRYNEQFF. The CDR3 DNA sequence: TGTGCCAGCTCACCGGGGCGTTACAATGAGCAGTTCTTC.

The rearrangement links TRBV27 to TRBJ2-7, with TRBD2 matching 12 bases. The CDR3 extends over 14 amino acids. The V segment lost 2 bases and the J segment 5 bases; nucleotides outside the gene matches: 1. Germline assignment: CDR1 MNHEY and CDR2 SMNVEV (reference sequence). The CDR3 DNA follows: TGTGCCAGCAGTTTACTAGCGGGAGGGAACGAGCAGTACTTC. Residues: CASSLLAGGNEQYF.

J is TRBJ2-7 and V is TRBV7-2; D is ambiguous. V was cut by 2 bases and J by 1 base, with 12 bases left in between. Germline V gene data show CDR1 as SGHTA and CDR2 as FQGNSA. The CDR3 spans 15 residues. CDR3 DNA: TGTGCCAGCAGCTTACTTAGGGTGGGGTCCTACGAGCAGTACTTC. Its translation is CASSLLRVGSYEQYF. The complete variable domain, with remaining parts taken from reference TRBV7-2 and TRBJ2-7, reads GAGVSQSPSNKVTEKGKDVELRCDPISGHTALYWYRQSLGQGLEFLIYFQGNSAPDKSGLPSDRFSAERTGGSVSTLTIQRTQQEDSAVYLCASSLLRVGSYEQYFGPGTRLTVT.

The CDR3 DNA is TGTGCCAGCAGTCGCAGGGGGCGCAGCTACGAGCAGTACTTC. Protein sequence: CASSRRGRSYEQYF. The genes are TRBV28 and TRBJ2-7, with 8 bases identical to TRBD1. Germline V gene lookup returns CDR1 MDHEN and CDR2 SYDVKM. With 5 bases clipped from V and 3 bases from J, the junction kept 6 bases outside the gene matches. This CDR3 contains 14 residues.

The chain couples TRBV7-9 to TRBJ2-1, with 10 nucleotides matching TRBD2. V shed 5 bases, J shed 4 bases, and the junction held 5 bases outside the gene matches. The germline CDR1 and CDR2 sequences are SEHNR and FQNEAQ (reference sequence). The CDR3 has 15 amino acids. The CDR3, as DNA: TGTGCCAGCAGCCCAGGACTAGCGGTATACAATGAGCAGTTCTTC. This gives the protein CASSPGLAVYNEQFF.